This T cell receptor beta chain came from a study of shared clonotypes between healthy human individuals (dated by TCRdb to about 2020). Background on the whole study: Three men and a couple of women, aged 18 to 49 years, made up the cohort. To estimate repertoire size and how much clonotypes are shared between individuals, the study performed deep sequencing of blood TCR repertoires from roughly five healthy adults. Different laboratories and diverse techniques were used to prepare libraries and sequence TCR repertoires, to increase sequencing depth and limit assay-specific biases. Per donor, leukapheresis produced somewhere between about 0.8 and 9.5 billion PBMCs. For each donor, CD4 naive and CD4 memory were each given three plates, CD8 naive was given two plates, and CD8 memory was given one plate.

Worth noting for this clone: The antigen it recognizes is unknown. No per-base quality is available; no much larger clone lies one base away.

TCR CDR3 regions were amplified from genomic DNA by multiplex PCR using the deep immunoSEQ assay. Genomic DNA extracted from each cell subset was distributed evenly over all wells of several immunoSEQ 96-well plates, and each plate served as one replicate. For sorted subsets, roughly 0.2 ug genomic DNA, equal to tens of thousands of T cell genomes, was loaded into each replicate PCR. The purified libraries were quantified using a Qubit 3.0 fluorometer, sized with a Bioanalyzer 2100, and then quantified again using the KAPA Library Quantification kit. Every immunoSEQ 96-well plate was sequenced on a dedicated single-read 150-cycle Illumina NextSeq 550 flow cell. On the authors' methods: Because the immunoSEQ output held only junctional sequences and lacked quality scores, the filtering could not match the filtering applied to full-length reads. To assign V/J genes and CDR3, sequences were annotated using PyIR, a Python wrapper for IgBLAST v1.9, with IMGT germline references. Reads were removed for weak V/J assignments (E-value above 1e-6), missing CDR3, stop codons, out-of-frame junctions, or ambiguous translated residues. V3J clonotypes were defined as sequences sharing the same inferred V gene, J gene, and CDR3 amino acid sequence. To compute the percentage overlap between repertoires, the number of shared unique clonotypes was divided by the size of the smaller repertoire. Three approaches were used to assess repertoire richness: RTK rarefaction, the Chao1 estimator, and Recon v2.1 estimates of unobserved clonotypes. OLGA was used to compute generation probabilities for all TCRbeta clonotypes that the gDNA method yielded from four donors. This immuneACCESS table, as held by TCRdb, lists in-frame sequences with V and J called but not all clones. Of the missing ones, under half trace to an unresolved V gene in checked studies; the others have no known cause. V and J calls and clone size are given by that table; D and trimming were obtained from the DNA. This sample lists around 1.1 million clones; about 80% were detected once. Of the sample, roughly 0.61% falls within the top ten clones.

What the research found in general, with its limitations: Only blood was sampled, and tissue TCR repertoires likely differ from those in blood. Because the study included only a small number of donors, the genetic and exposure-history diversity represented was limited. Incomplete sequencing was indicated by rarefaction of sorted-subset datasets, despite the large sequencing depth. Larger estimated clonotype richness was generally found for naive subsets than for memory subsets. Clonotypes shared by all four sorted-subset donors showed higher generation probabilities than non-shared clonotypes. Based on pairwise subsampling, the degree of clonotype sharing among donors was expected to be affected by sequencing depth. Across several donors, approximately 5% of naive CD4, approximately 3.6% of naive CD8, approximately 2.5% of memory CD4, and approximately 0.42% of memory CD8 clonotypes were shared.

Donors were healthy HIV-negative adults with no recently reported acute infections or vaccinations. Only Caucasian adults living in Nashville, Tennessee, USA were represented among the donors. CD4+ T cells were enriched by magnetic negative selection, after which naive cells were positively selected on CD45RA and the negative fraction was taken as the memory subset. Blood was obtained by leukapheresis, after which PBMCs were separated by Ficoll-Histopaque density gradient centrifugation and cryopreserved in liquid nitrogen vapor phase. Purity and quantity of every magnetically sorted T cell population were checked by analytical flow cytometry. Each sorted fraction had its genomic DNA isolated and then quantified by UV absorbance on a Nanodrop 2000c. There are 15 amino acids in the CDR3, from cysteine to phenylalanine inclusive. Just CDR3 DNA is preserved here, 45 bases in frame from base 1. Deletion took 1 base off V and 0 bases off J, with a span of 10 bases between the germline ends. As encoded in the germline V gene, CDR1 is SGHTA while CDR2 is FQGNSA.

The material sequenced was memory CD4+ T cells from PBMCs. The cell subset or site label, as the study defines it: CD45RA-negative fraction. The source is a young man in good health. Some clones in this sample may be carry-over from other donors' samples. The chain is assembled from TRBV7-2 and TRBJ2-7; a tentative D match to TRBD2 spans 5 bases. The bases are TGTGCCAGCAGCTTAGGACTAAGCAGCTCCTACGAGCAGTACTTC. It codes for CASSLGLSSSYEQYF. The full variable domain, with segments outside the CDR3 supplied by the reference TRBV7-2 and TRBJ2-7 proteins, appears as GAGVSQSPSNKVTEKGKDVELRCDPISGHTALYWYRQSLGQGLEFLIYFQGNSAPDKSGLPSDRFSAERTGGSVSTLTIQRTQQEDSAVYLCASSLGLSSSYEQYFGPGTRLTVT.